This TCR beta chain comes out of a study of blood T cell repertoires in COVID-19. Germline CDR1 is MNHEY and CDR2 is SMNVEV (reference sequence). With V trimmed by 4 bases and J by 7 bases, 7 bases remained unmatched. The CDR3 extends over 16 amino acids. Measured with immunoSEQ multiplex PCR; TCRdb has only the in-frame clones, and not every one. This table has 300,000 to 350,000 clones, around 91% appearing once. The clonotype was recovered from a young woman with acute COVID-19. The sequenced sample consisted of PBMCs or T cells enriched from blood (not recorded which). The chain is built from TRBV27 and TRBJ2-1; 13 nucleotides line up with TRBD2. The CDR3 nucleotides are TGTGCCAGCAGTTCAACGACTAGCGGGAGGATTAATGAGCAGTTCTTC. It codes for CASSSTTSGRINEQFF.